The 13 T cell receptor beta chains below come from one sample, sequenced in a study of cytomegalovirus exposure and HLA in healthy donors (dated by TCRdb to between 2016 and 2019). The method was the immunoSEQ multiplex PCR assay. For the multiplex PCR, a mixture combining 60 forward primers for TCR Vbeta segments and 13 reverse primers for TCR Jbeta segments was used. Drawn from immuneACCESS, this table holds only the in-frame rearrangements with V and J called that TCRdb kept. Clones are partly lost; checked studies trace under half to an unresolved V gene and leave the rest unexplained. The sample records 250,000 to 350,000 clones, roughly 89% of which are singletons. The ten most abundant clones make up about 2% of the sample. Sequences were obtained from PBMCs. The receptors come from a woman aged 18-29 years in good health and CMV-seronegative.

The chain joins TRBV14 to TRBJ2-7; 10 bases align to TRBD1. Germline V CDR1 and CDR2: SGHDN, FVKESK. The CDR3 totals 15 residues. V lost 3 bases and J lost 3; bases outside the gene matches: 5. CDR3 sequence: CASSHIGTGVYEQYF. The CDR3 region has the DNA TGTGCCAGCAGCCACATCGGGACAGGGGTCTACGAGCAGTACTTC. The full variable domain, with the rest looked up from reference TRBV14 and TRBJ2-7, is EAGVTQFPSHSVIEKGQTVTLRCDPISGHDNLYWYRRVMGKEIKFLLHFVKESKQDESGMPNNRFLAERTGGTYSTLKVQPAELEDSGVYFCASSHIGTGVYEQYFGPGTRLTVT.

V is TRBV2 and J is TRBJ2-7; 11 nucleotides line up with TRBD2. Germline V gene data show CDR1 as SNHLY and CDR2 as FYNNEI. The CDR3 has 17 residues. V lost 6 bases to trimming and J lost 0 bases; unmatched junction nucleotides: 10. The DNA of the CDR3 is TGTGCCAGCAGGGGGCTAGCGGGGGGCCCAAGCTCCTACGAGCAGTACTTC. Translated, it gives CASRGLAGGPSSYEQYF.

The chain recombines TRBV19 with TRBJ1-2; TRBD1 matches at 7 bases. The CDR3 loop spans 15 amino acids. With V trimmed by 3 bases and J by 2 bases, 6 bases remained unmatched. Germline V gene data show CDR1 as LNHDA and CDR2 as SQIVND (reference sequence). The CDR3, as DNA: TGTGCCAGTAGTATTGGGTGGGACAGCAACTATGGCTACACCTTC. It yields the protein CASSIGWDSNYGYTF.

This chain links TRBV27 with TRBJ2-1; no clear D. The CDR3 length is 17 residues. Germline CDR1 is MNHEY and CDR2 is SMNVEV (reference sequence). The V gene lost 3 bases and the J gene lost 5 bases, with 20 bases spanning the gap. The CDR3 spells CASSLMPEMATHNEQFF. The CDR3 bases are TGTGCCAGCAGTTTGATGCCCGAGATGGCGACTCACAATGAGCAGTTCTTC.

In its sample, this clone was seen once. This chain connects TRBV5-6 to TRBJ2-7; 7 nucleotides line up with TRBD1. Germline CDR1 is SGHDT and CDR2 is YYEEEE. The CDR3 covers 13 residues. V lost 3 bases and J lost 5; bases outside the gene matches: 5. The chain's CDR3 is CASSWGQFHEQYF. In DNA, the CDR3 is TGTGCCAGCAGCTGGGGACAGTTCCACGAGCAGTACTTC.

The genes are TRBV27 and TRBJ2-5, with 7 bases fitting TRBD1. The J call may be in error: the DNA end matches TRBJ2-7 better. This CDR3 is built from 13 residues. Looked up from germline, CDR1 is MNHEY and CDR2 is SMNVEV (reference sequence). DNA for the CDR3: TGTGCCAGCAGTGTGGGACAGACCTACGAGCAGTACTTC. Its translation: CASSVGQTYEQYF.

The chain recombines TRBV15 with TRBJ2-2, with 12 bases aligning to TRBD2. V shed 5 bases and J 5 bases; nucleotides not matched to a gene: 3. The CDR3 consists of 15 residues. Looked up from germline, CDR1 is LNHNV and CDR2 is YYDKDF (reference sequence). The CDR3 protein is CATSVLAGGTGELFF. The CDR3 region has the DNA TGTGCCACCAGCGTCCTAGCGGGGGGGACCGGGGAGCTGTTTTTT.

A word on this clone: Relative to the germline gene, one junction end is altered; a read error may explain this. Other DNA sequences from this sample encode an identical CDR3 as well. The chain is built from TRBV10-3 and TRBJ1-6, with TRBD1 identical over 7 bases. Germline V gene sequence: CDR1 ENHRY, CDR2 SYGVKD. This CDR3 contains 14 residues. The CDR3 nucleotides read TGTGCCATCAATCGGGACAGAGATAATTCCCCCCTCCACTTT. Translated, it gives CAINRDRDNSPLHF.

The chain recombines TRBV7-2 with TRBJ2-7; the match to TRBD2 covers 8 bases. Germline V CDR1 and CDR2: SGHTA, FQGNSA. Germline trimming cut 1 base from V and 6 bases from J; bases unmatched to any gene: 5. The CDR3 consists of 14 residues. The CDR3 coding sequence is TGTGCCAGCAGCTTAGTACGGACTAGCTGCGAGCAGTACTTC. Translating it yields CASSLVRTSCEQYF.

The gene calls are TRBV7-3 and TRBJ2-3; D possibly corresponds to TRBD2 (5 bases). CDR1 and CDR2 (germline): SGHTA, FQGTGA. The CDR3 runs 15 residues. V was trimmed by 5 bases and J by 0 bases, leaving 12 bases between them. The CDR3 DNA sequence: TGTGCCAGCAGCCCCACCGGAGGTAGCACAGATACGCAGTATTTT. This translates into CASSPTGGSTDTQYF.

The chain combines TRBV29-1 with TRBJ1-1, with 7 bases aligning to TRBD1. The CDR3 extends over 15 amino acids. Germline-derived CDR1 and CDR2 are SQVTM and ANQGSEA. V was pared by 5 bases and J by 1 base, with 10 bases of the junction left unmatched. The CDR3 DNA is TGCAGCGTTAAGGGACAGTTGAATTGGAACACTGAAGCTTTCTTT. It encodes CSVKGQLNWNTEAFF.

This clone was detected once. The CDR3 is CASSPGQGNTIYF. The CDR3 nucleotides read TGTGCCAGCAGCCCTGGACAGGGGAACACCATATATTTT. The rearrangement joins TRBV4-2 to TRBJ1-3, with TRBD1 matching over 9 bases. Germline V lookup: CDR1 LGHNA, CDR2 YNFKEQ. The CDR3 covers 13 residues. Trimming at V came to 4 bases and at J to 7 bases, leaving 2 bases not matched to a gene.

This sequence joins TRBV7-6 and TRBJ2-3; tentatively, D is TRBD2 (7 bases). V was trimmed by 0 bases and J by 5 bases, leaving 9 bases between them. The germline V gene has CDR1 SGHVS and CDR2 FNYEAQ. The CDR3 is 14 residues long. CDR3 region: CASSLAGGLDTQYF. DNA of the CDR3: TGTGCCAGCAGCTTAGCGGGGGGGCTAGATACGCAGTATTTT. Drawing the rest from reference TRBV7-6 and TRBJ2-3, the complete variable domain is GAGVSQSPRYKVTKRGQDVALRCDPISGHVSLYWYRQALGQGPEFLTYFNYEAQQDKSGLPNDRFSAERPEGSISTLTIQRTEQRDSAMYRCASSLAGGLDTQYFGPGTRLTVL.